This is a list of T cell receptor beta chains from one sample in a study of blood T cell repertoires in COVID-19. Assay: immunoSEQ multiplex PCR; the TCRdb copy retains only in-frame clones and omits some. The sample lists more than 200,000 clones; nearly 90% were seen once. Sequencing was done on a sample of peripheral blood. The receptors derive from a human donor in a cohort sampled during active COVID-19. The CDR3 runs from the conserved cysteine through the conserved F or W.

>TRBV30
CAWGDRGFTGELFF
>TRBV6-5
CASSQGLGAGGYTF
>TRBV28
CASIVQGNTEAFF
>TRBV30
CAYLGLKGEQYF
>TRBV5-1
CASSQDSQGREQFF
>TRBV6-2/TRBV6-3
CASSAAGLTEAFF
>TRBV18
CASSPSGGLGGYTF
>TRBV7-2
CASSSSSGNTIYF
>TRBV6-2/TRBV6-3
CASSAGVLRQYEQYF
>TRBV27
CASSLRGQGIYGYTF
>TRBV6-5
CASRPPGHWDGYTF
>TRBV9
CASSETGYEQYF
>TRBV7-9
CASIQADTQYF
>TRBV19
CASSQGQRRYEQYF
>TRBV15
CATSRRTGDDEQYF
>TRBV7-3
CASSLGGPGGELFF
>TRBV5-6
CASSFEAREPETQYF
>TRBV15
CATSRTESSYEQYF
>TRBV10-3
CAIRGLAGVGEQYF
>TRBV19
CASSIDASAHTYEQYF
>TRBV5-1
CASSRRQGREEKLFF
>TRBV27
CASSLSEDYSYNEQFF
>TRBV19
CASSILGPGYSTEAFF
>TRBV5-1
CASAPIGGGYTF
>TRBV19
CASSGQVLTEQYF
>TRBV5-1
CASSSLGLAAIPGTYEQYF
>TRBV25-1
CASSPGTGPGEPQHF
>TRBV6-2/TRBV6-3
CASSITFAGLDTTYEQYF
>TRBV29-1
CSGSSNYGYTF
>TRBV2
CASYPGQGASGANVLTF
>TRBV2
CASKRGEPTDTQYF
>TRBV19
CASSPQPMADEQYF
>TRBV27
CASSLEGRVNTEAFF
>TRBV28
CASSSATSSSRNYGYTF
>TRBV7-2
CASSLVGGTGLERLGQYF
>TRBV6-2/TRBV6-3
CASSYLTGGLSTEAFF
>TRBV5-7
CASSLEDRQANYGYTF
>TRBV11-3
CASSSKEGIVQFF
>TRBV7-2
CASSLDGASTYEQYF
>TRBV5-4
CASSLEDRELGEQYF
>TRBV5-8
CASRRRGGPYEQYF
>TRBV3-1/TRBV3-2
CASSQIPDRGFEQYF